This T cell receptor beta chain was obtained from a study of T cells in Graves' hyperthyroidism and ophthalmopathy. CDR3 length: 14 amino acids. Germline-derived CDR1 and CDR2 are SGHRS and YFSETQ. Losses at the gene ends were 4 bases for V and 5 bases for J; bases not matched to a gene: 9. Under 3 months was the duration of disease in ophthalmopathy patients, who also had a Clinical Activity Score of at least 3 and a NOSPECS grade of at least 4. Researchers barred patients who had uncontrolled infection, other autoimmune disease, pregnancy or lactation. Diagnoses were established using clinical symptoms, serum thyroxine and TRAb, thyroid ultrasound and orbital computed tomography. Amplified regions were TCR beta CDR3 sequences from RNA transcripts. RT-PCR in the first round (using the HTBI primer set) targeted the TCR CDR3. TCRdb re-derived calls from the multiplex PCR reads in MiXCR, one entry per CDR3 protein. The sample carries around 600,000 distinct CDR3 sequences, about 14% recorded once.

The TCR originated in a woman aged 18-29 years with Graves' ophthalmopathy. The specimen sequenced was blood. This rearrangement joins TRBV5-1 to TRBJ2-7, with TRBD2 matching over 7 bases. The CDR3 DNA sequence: TGCGCCAGCAGCCGAGGACTAGAGGCGCACGAGCAGTACTTC. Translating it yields CASSRGLEAHEQYF.